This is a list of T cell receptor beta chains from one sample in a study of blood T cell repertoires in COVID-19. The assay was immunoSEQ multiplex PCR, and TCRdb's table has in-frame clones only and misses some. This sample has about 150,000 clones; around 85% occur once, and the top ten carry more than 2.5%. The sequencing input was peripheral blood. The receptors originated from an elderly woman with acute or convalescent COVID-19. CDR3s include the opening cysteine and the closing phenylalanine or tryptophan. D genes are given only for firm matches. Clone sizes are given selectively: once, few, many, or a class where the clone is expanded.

cdr3_aa: CASSAPPGNEQFF; cdr3_nt: TGTGCCAGCAGCGCCCCACCGGGCAATGAGCAGTTCTTC; j_call: TRBJ2-1; clone_size: -; v_call: TRBV7-9; d_call: -
cdr3_aa: CASSIPAGPNTEAFF; cdr3_nt: TGTGCCAGTAGTATCCCGGCAGGCCCGAACACTGAAGCTTTCTTT; j_call: TRBJ1-1; clone_size: few; v_call: TRBV19; d_call: -
cdr3_aa: CASSVGETNYGYTF; cdr3_nt: TGCGCCAGCAGCGTCGGAGAAACTAACTATGGCTACACCTTC; j_call: TRBJ1-2; clone_size: few; v_call: TRBV5-1; d_call: -
cdr3_aa: CASSTQGSYEQYF; cdr3_nt: TGTGCCAGCAGTACACAGGGTTCCTACGAGCAGTACTTC; j_call: TRBJ2-7; clone_size: -; v_call: TRBV6-6; d_call: -
cdr3_aa: CSASLQGAVDEQFF; cdr3_nt: TGCAGTGCTAGTCTACAGGGGGCAGTTGATGAGCAGTTCTTC; j_call: TRBJ2-1; clone_size: -; v_call: TRBV20-1; d_call: TRBD1
cdr3_aa: CASSKVHADTQYF; cdr3_nt: TGTGCCAGCAGCAAAGTACATGCAGATACGCAGTATTTT; j_call: TRBJ2-3; clone_size: -; v_call: TRBV21-1; d_call: -
cdr3_aa: CASSEAGTVNEKLFF; cdr3_nt: TGTGCCAGCAGTGAAGCTGGGACAGTTAATGAAAAACTGTTTTTT; j_call: TRBJ1-4; clone_size: -; v_call: TRBV25-1; d_call: TRBD1
cdr3_aa: CASSSGQRGVLYGYTF; cdr3_nt: TGCGCCAGCAGCTCCGGACAGCGCGGCGTACTCTATGGCTACACCTTC; j_call: TRBJ1-2; clone_size: -; v_call: TRBV5-1; d_call: -
cdr3_aa: CASSWAAGGLGKNIQYF; cdr3_nt: TGTGCCAGCAGTTGGGCGGCGGGGGGGCTTGGCAAAAACATTCAGTACTTC; j_call: TRBJ2-4; clone_size: -; v_call: TRBV6-2/TRBV6-3; d_call: TRBD2
cdr3_aa: CASSRQGGRSGELFF; cdr3_nt: TGTGCCAGCTCGCGACAGGGAGGAAGGTCCGGGGAGCTGTTTTTT; j_call: TRBJ2-2; clone_size: -; v_call: TRBV18; d_call: -
cdr3_aa: CASNPSGETQYF; cdr3_nt: TGTGCCAGTAACCCGAGCGGAGAGACCCAGTACTTC; j_call: TRBJ2-5; clone_size: -; v_call: TRBV6-6; d_call: -
cdr3_aa: CASSYQGRDGYTF; cdr3_nt: TGTGCCAGCAGTTATCAGGGGAGAGATGGCTACACCTTC; j_call: TRBJ1-2; clone_size: few; v_call: TRBV6-2/TRBV6-3; d_call: -
cdr3_aa: CASSPTKWAEAFF; cdr3_nt: TGTGCCAGCAGCCCGACAAAATGGGCTGAAGCTTTCTTT; j_call: TRBJ1-1; clone_size: few; v_call: TRBV3-1/TRBV3-2; d_call: -
cdr3_aa: CASSAKQGRGEAFF; cdr3_nt: TGTGCCAGCAGTGCAAAACAGGGCAGGGGTGAAGCTTTCTTT; j_call: TRBJ1-1; clone_size: -; v_call: TRBV27; d_call: -
cdr3_aa: CASSPDWLSQETQYF; cdr3_nt: TGTGCCAGCAGTCCAGACTGGCTTTCACAAGAGACCCAGTACTTC; j_call: TRBJ2-5; clone_size: -; v_call: TRBV6-5; d_call: -
cdr3_aa: CASSAASGSGLSPLHF; cdr3_nt: TGTGCCAGCAGCGCGGCCTCAGGGTCGGGTCTTTCACCCCTCCACTTT; j_call: TRBJ1-6; clone_size: -; v_call: TRBV11-2; d_call: -
cdr3_aa: CASSPGQGLGYTF; cdr3_nt: TGTGCCAGCAGTCCGGGACAGGGTCTGGGCTACACCTTC; j_call: TRBJ1-2; clone_size: -; v_call: TRBV12-3/TRBV12-4; d_call: TRBD1
cdr3_aa: CASSPSGLDYYNEQFF; cdr3_nt: TGTGCCAGCAGCCCCAGCGGCCTGGACTACTACAATGAGCAGTTCTTC; j_call: TRBJ2-1; clone_size: -; v_call: TRBV7-3; d_call: -
cdr3_aa: CASSLDRNSNQPQHF; cdr3_nt: TGTGCCAGCAGCCTAGACAGGAATAGCAATCAGCCCCAGCATTTT; j_call: TRBJ1-5; clone_size: once; v_call: TRBV7-9; d_call: -
cdr3_aa: CASSFTGAREYNSPLHF; cdr3_nt: TGTGCCAGCAGCTTTACAGGCGCAAGGGAATATAATTCACCCCTCCACTTT; j_call: TRBJ1-6; clone_size: -; v_call: TRBV5-5; d_call: -
cdr3_aa: CASSPTTSGVDNEQFF; cdr3_nt: TGTGCCAGCAGCCCAACTACTAGCGGGGTAGACAATGAGCAGTTCTTC; j_call: TRBJ2-1; clone_size: -; v_call: TRBV11-2; d_call: TRBD2
cdr3_aa: CSVGQASAGSNQPQHF; cdr3_nt: TGCAGCGTTGGACAAGCCAGTGCAGGCAGCAATCAGCCCCAGCATTTT; j_call: TRBJ1-5; clone_size: -; v_call: TRBV29-1; d_call: -